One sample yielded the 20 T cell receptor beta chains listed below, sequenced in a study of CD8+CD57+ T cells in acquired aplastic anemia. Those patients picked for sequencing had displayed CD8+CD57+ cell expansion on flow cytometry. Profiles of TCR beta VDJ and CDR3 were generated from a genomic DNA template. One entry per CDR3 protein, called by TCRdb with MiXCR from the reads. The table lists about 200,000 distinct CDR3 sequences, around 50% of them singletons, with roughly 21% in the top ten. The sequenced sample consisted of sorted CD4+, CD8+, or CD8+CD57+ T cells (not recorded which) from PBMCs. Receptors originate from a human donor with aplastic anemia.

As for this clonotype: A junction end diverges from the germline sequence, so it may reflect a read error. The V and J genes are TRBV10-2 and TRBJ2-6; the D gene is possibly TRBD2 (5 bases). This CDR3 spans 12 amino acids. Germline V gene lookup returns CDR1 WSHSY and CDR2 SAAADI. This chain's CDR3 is CASRADLNTEAF. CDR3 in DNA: TGCGCCAGCAGGGCGGACTTGAACACTGAAGCTTTC.

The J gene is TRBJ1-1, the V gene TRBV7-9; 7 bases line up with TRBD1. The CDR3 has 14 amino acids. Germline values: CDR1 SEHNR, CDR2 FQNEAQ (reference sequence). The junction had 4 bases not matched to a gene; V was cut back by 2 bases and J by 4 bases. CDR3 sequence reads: CASSLSAGGTEAFF. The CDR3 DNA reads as TGTGCCAGCAGCTTAAGTGCAGGGGGCACTGAAGCTTTCTTT.

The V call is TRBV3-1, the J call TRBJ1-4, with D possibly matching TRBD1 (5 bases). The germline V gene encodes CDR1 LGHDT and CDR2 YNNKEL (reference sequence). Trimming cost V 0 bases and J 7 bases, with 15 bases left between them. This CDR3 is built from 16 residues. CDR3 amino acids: CASSQDLSRESEKLFF. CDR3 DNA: TGTGCCAGCAGCCAAGATCTTTCCAGGGAGAGTGAAAAACTGTTTTTT.

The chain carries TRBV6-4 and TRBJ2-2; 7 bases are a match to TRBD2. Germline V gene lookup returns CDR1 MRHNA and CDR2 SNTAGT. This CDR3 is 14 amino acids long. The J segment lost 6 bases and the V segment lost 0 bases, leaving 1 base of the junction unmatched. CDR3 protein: CASSDSTSAGELFF. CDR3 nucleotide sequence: TGTGCCAGCAGTGACTCAACTAGCGCCGGGGAGCTGTTTTTT.

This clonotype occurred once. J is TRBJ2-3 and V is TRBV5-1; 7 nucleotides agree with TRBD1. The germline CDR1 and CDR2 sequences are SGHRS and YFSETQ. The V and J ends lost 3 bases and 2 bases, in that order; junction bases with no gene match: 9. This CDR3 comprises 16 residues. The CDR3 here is CASSWRDRAYTDTQYF. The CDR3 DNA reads TGCGCCAGCAGCTGGCGCGACAGGGCATACACAGATACGCAGTATTTT.

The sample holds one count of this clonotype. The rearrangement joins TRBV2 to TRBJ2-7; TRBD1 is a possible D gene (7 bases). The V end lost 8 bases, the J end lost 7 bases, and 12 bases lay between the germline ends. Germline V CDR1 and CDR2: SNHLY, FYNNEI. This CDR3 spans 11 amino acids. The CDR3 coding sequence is TGTGCCAGCGAGACAGGGAGGGAGCAGTACTTC. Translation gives CASETGREQYF. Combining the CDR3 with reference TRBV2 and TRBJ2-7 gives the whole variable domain EPEVTQTPSHQVTQMGQEVILRCVPISNHLYFYWYRQILGQKVEFLVSFYNNEISEKSEIFDDQFSVERPDGSNFTLKIRSTKLEDSAMYFCASETGREQYFGPGTRLTVT.

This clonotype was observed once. The chain's CDR3 is CATSSDYGYEQYF. The CDR3 coding sequence is TGTGCCACCAGCAGTGATTACGGCTACGAGCAGTACTTC. This rearrangement joins TRBV15 to TRBJ2-7; D is unresolved. Per the germline V gene, CDR1 is LNHNV and CDR2 is YYDKDF (reference sequence). CDR3 length: 13 amino acids. Trimming took 3 bases from V and 3 from J, leaving 9 bases between them.

The CDR3, as DNA: TGTGCCACCAGCAACGCGGGACGCCTAAGCTCCTACGAGCAGTACTTC. This gives the protein CATSNAGRLSSYEQYF. The rearrangement links TRBV15 to TRBJ2-7; D possibly corresponds to TRBD2 (6 bases). The V end was cut by 4 bases, the J end by 0 bases, with 16 bases between. This CDR3 is built from 16 residues. Germline CDR1 reads LNHNV; CDR2 reads YYDKDF (reference sequence). The full variable domain, with the rest looked up from reference TRBV15 and TRBJ2-7, is DAMVIQNPRYQVTQFGKPVTLSCSQTLNHNVMYWYQQKSSQAPKLLFHYYDKDFNNEADTPDNFQSRRPNTSFCFLDIRSPGLGDTAMYLCATSNAGRLSSYEQYFGPGTRLTVT.

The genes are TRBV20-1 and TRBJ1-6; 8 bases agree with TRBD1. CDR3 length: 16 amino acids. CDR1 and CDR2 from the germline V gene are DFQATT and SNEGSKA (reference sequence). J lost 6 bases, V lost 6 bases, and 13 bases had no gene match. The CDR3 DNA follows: TGCAGTGCCACGGACAGGGCCTTTTTCCCTAATTCACCCCTCCACTTT. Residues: CSATDRAFFPNSPLHF.

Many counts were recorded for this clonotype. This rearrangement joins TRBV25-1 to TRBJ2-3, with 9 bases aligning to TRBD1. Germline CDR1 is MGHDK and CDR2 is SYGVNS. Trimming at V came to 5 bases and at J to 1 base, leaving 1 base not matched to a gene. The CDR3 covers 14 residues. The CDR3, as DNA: TGTGCCAGCAGTCGGACAGGGGGCACAGATACGCAGTATTTT. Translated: CASSRTGGTDTQYF.

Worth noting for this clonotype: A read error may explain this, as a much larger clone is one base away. The CDR3 is CASSLQDTEGFIGNLFF. CDR3 DNA sequence: TGTGCCAGCAGTTTACAAGACACCGAGGGGTTCATAGGAAACCTGTTTTTT. J is TRBJ1-4 and V is TRBV12-3 or TRBV12-4, with a possible D match to TRBD1 (5 bases). V lost 2 bases and J lost 14, with 27 bases in between. This CDR3 is built from 17 residues.

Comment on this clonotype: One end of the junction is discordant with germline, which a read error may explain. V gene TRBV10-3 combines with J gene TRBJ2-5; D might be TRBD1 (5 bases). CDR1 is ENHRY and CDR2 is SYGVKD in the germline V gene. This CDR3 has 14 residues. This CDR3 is CAISDDRSVETQHF. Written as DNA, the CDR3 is TGTGCCATCAGTGATGACAGAAGCGTCGAGACCCAGCACTTC.

The CDR3 loop is CANRHRNTIYF. CDR3 DNA: TGTGCCAACCGACACAGAAACACCATATATTTT. The rearrangement uses TRBV24-1 and TRBJ1-3; D remains unclear. Germline assignment: CDR1 KGHDR and CDR2 SFDVKD. Deletions cut 11 bases from V and 5 bases from J, with 9 bases between. The CDR3 loop spans 11 amino acids.

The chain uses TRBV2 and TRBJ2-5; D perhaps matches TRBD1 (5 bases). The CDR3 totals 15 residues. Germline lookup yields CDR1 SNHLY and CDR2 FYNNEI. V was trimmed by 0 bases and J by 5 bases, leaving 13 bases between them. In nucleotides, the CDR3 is TGTGCCAGCAGTGAAGCGGGGCCCCGTGTTGAGACCCAGTACTTC. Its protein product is CASSEAGPRVETQYF.

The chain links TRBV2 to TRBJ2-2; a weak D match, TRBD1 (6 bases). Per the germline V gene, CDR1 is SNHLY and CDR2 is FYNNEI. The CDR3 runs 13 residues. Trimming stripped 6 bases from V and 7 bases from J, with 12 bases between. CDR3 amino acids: CASSRGVSGELFF. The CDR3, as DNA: TGTGCCAGCAGCAGGGGCGTAAGCGGGGAGCTGTTTTTT.

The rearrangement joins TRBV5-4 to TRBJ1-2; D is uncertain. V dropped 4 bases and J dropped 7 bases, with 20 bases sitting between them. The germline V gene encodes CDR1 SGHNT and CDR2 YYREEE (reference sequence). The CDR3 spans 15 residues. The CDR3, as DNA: TGTGCCAGCAGCGTGGACGGAACCTTAACTATTGGCTACACCTTC. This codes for CASSVDGTLTIGYTF.

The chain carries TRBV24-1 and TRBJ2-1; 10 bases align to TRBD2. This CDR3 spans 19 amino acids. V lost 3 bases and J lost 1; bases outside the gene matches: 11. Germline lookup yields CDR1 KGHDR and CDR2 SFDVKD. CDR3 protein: CATSDVSGGLVGSYNEQFF. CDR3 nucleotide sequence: TGTGCCACCAGTGATGTTAGCGGGGGGTTGGTTGGTTCCTACAATGAGCAGTTCTTC.

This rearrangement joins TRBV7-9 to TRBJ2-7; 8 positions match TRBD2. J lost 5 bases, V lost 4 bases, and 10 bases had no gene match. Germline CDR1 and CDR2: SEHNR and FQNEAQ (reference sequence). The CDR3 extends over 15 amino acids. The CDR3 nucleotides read TGTGCCAGCAGCTCCGCCTCCGGGGGGGCCCACGAGCAGTACTTC. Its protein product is CASSSASGGAHEQYF.

CDR3 DNA sequence: TGTGCCAGCAGCTTAGAAGGGTGGGCCACAGATACGCAGTATTTT. Protein product: CASSLEGWATDTQYF. The chain has TRBV5-5 and TRBJ2-3; D unresolved. CDR1 SGHKS and CDR2 YYEKEE come from the germline V gene (reference sequence). Trimming took 2 bases from V and 2 from J, leaving 12 bases between them. This CDR3 contains 15 residues.

CDR3 protein: CASSLGGGSTYEQYF. CDR3 DNA sequence: TGTGCCAGCAGTTTGGGAGGGGGAAGTACCTACGAGCAGTACTTC. This chain connects TRBV27 to TRBJ2-7, with D maybe TRBD2 (7 bases). The germline V and J ends were trimmed by 3 bases and 2 bases, with 14 bases remaining between them. CDR3 size: 15 residues. CDR1 and CDR2 (germline): MNHEY, SMNVEV (reference sequence).